The next 30 T cell receptor beta chains were all read from a single sample in a study of cytomegalovirus exposure and HLA in healthy donors. This PCR relied on a set of 60 Vbeta primers and 13 Jbeta primers. Here immunoSEQ multiplex PCR was the method, and the copy in TCRdb shows in-frame clones only, minus some. The sample carries fewer than 120,000 clones, over 60% recorded once. Sequenced sample: PBMCs. The receptors derive from a man aged 30-40 years in good health and CMV-seropositive.

The CDR3 loop reads CAISGGAGNYGYTF. The CDR3 coding sequence is TGTGCCATCAGTGGAGGAGCGGGGAACTATGGCTACACCTTC. The chain carries TRBV10-3 and TRBJ1-2; unclear D gene. With 4 bases removed from V and 2 bases from J, the gap between germline ends came to 11 bases. The CDR3 runs to 14 residues. CDR1 ENHRY and CDR2 SYGVKD come from the germline V gene.

The chain carries TRBV19 and TRBJ1-5, with TRBD1 matching 9 bases. V shed 5 bases, J shed 2 bases, and the junction held 7 bases outside the gene matches. The CDR3 spans 16 residues. Germline lookup yields CDR1 LNHDA and CDR2 SQIVND (reference sequence). The CDR3 DNA follows: TGTGCCAGTAGTGATCAACAGGGGGCAGGCAATCAGCCCCAGCATTTT. Translating it yields CASSDQQGAGNQPQHF.

This rearrangement joins TRBV27 to TRBJ2-3; maybe TRBD2 (6 bases). V was clipped by 5 bases and J by 2 bases, with 14 bases between them. CDR3 size: 15 residues. Germline CDR1 reads MNHEY; CDR2 reads SMNVEV (reference sequence). CDR3 sequence reads: CASSGKGRYTDTQYF. CDR3 nucleotides: TGTGCCAGCAGTGGAAAGGGGAGGTACACAGATACGCAGTATTTT.

The chain joins TRBV25-1 to TRBJ2-7; weak D call: TRBD1 (6 bases). The length of the CDR3 is 14 residues. The germline V gene encodes CDR1 MGHDK and CDR2 SYGVNS. Trimming shortened V by 4 bases and J by 4 bases, and 14 bases separated the two germline ends. CDR3 sequence reads: CASSGPTGAYEQYF. Here the CDR3 DNA reads TGTGCCAGCAGTGGACCGACAGGCGCTTACGAGCAGTACTTC.

The CDR3 nucleotides are TGTGCCAGCAGCTACTACAGGGGGTCCTCTGGAAACACCATATATTTT. It encodes CASSYYRGSSGNTIYF. This sequence joins TRBV7-2 and TRBJ1-3; 8 bases fit TRBD1. The CDR3 is 16 residues long. Germline trimming cut 4 bases from V and 0 bases from J; bases unmatched to any gene: 5. Germline CDR1 SGHTA, CDR2 FQGNSA. Complete variable domain (other parts from reference TRBV7-2 and TRBJ1-3): GAGVSQSPSNKVTEKGKDVELRCDPISGHTALYWYRQSLGQGLEFLIYFQGNSAPDKSGLPSDRFSAERTGGSVSTLTIQRTQQEDSAVYLCASSYYRGSSGNTIYFGEGSWLTVV.

This chain joins TRBV7-9 and TRBJ2-3; D unresolved. CDR3 length equals 12 residues. The germline CDR1 and CDR2 sequences are SEHNR and FQNEAQ (reference sequence). V was cut by 5 bases and J by 8 bases, with 11 bases left in between. The CDR3 sequence: CASSRLDPTQYF. CDR3 coding DNA: TGTGCCAGCAGCCGTCTAGACCCTACGCAGTATTTT.

The table lists this clone with a count of one. This chain uses TRBV19 with TRBJ1-4; D remains unclear. The germline V gene encodes CDR1 LNHDA and CDR2 SQIVND (reference sequence). Trimming removed 3 bases at V and 7 bases at J, with 12 bases between. The CDR3 runs 14 residues. CDR3 residues: CASSIPGIGEKLFF. CDR3 sequence (DNA): TGTGCCAGTAGTATCCCCGGGATTGGTGAAAAACTGTTTTTT.

This chain joins TRBV12-5 and TRBJ1-2; D gene uncertain. Germline V gene lookup returns CDR1 LGHNT and CDR2 FRNRAP. The CDR3 is 17 residues long. V was cut by 0 bases and J by 3 bases, with 17 bases left in between. This CDR3 is CASGLVPPPEGYYGYTF. In nucleotides, the CDR3 is TGTGCTAGTGGTTTGGTACCCCCCCCCGAGGGATACTATGGCTACACCTTC.

The rearrangement links TRBV5-1 to TRBJ2-2; possibly TRBD1 for D (6 bases). Germline lookup yields CDR1 SGHRS and CDR2 YFSETQ. The germline V and J ends were trimmed by 6 bases and 4 bases, with 10 bases remaining between them. The CDR3 runs to 13 residues. CDR3 residues: CASTPGVTGELFF. CDR3 bases: TGCGCCAGCACCCCAGGGGTCACCGGGGAGCTGTTTTTT. Filled out from reference TRBV5-1 and TRBJ2-2, the complete variable domain reads KAGVTQTPRYLIKTRGQQVTLSCSPISGHRSVSWYQQTPGQGLQFLFEYFSETQRNKGNFPGRFSGRQFSNSRSEMNVSTLELGDSALYLCASTPGVTGELFFGEGSRLTVL.

This sequence joins TRBV5-1 and TRBJ1-2, with 8 bases lining up with TRBD1. CDR3 size: 12 residues. V gave up 9 bases and J gave up 2 bases; unmatched junction bases: 3. The V gene's germline CDR1 is SGHRS and CDR2 YFSETQ. The CDR3 DNA reads as TGCGCCACCCGGACAGGGAACTATGGCTACACCTTC. As protein: CATRTGNYGYTF.

V and J are TRBV27 and TRBJ2-2, with D perhaps matching TRBD2 (6 bases). The CDR3 runs to 15 residues. Germline V gives CDR1 MNHEY, CDR2 SMNVEV (reference sequence). With 2 bases removed from V and 4 bases from J, the gap between germline ends came to 11 bases. CDR3 protein: CASSLGGDGTGELFF. The CDR3, as DNA: TGTGCCAGCAGTTTAGGCGGGGACGGCACCGGGGAGCTGTTTTTT.

This chain connects TRBV5-1 to TRBJ1-5; 9 nucleotides agree with TRBD1. J gave up 6 bases and V 4 bases, and 5 bases lay outside the gene matches. The germline CDR1 and CDR2 sequences are SGHRS and YFSETQ. This CDR3 has 14 residues. For the CDR3, the DNA is TGCGCCAGCAGCGAGGGGACAGGGTTTCAGCCCCAGCATTTT. Translating gives CASSEGTGFQPQHF.

The J gene is TRBJ2-1, the V gene TRBV2, with 9 bases aligning to TRBD1. V dropped 5 bases and J dropped 7; count of bases not matched to a gene: 9. The length of the CDR3 is 15 residues. Germline values: CDR1 SNHLY, CDR2 FYNNEI. As DNA, the CDR3 is TGTGCCAGCAGTACCGGACAGGGGACGAGGAATGAGCAGTTCTTC. Translation: CASSTGQGTRNEQFF.

The chain is built from TRBV10-3 and TRBJ1-1, with unresolved D. This CDR3 spans 13 amino acids. Germline CDR1 is ENHRY and CDR2 is SYGVKD. The V gene lost 4 bases and the J gene lost 4 bases, with 10 bases spanning the gap. CDR3 bases: TGTGCCATCAGTGGGTTTTCGGGCACTGAAGCTTTCTTT. Residues: CAISGFSGTEAFF.

V gene TRBV6-5 combines with J gene TRBJ1-1; perhaps TRBD1 as D (6 bases). Trimming removed 4 bases from V and 5 bases from J, with 17 bases in between. The CDR3 extends over 15 amino acids. Germline CDR1 and CDR2: MNHEY and SVGAGI. The CDR3 reads CASSWRGGGRTEAFF. In nucleotides, the CDR3 is TGTGCCAGCAGTTGGCGGGGCGGGGGCCGAACTGAAGCTTTCTTT.

CDR3 protein: CASTQGTANNYGYTF. DNA for the CDR3: TGTGCCAGCACCCAGGGGACAGCCAATAACTATGGCTACACCTTC. The chain uses TRBV5-4 and TRBJ1-2; 7 nucleotides line up with TRBD1. Trimming removed 6 bases from V and 1 base from J; junction bases left unmatched: 9. CDR1 and CDR2 from the germline V gene are SGHNT and YYREEE (reference sequence). The CDR3 consists of 15 residues.

The chain joins TRBV21-1 to TRBJ1-1. TRBV21-1 has pseudogene status. The CDR3 has 17 amino acids. The CDR3 coding sequence is TGTGCCAGCAGCACGGAGACGTCCAGCTATATGAACACTGAAGCTTTCTTT. Translation: CASSTETSSYMNTEAFF.

The CDR3 loop reads CASSLKSGGQETQYF. Written as DNA, the CDR3 is TGTGCCAGCAGCTTGAAGTCAGGGGGGCAAGAGACCCAGTACTTC. The V and J genes are TRBV5-4 and TRBJ2-5, with D possibly being TRBD1 (7 bases). The V gene lost 1 base and the J gene lost 2 bases, with 12 bases spanning the gap. The CDR3 has 15 amino acids. CDR1 SGHNT and CDR2 YYREEE come from the germline V gene (reference sequence).

V is TRBV11-2 and J is TRBJ1-4; TRBD1 is a possible D gene (5 bases). CDR1 is SGHAT and CDR2 is FQNNGV in the germline V gene. V was pared by 5 bases and J by 7 bases, with 8 bases between. The CDR3 is 12 amino acids. The CDR3 DNA reads TGTGCCAGCAGCGCAGACAGTGAAAAACTGTTTTTT. This codes for CASSADSEKLFF.

The chain couples TRBV5-6 to TRBJ1-2, with TRBD1 identical over 7 bases. The V gene's germline CDR1 is SGHDT and CDR2 YYEEEE. V gave up 5 bases and J gave up 6 bases; unmatched junction bases: 4. The CDR3 is made up of 12 amino acids. The CDR3 sequence: CASRRDSNGYTF. Here the CDR3 DNA reads TGTGCCAGCAGAAGGGACAGTAATGGCTACACCTTC.

This clone was counted between two and nine times. The gene calls are TRBV6-5 and TRBJ1-6; D uncertain. The germline CDR1 and CDR2 sequences are MNHEY and SVGAGI. Between the trimmed V and J ends, which lost 0 bases and 7 bases, there was a span of 10 bases. The CDR3 runs 15 residues. This chain's CDR3 is CASSYSARQNSPLHF. CDR3 DNA: TGTGCCAGCAGTTACTCGGCGAGGCAGAATTCACCCCTCCACTTT.

This rearrangement joins TRBV5-1 to TRBJ2-5; 7 bases are shared with TRBD1. The germline V gene has CDR1 SGHRS and CDR2 YFSETQ. V trimming: 4 bases; J trimming: 5 bases; junction bases outside the gene matches: 14. The CDR3 is 16 residues long. CDR3 sequence: CASSPRDSSSMETQYF. As DNA, the CDR3 is TGCGCCAGCAGCCCCCGGGACAGCTCTTCCATGGAGACCCAGTACTTC.

This clone was picked up one time. This rearrangement joins TRBV30 to TRBJ2-3; TRBD1 agrees at 8 bases. Germline lookup yields CDR1 GTSNPN and CDR2 SVGIG (reference sequence). The CDR3 length is 13 residues. J lost 2 bases, V lost 4 bases, and 2 bases had no gene match. The CDR3 nucleotides are TGTGCCTGGATGACAGGGGCCACAGATACGCAGTATTTT. Translating it yields CAWMTGATDTQYF.

CDR3 bases: TGTGCCAGCTCTCCGAGTAGCGGGGGGGCAAGTGAGCAGTTCTTC. Residues: CASSPSSGGASEQFF. The chain has TRBV18 and TRBJ2-1; TRBD2 aligns across 11 bases. From germline, CDR1 is KGHSH and CDR2 LQKENI. There are 15 residues in the CDR3. The trim removed 6 bases at V and 9 bases at J, leaving 10 bases unmatched.

V usage is TRBV7-9 and J usage is TRBJ2-5; 8 positions agree with TRBD1. Germline trimming cut 1 base from V and 4 bases from J; bases unmatched to any gene: 11. The CDR3 sequence is 17 residues long. Germline V gene sequence: CDR1 SEHNR, CDR2 FQNEAQ (reference sequence). Here the CDR3 reads CASSLGFGQGRRETQYF. CDR3 sequence (DNA): TGTGCCAGCAGCTTAGGTTTCGGACAGGGTAGGAGAGAGACCCAGTACTTC.

In this sample, this clone turned up a few times. The genes are TRBV5-4 and TRBJ2-5; TRBD2 is a possible D gene (6 bases). CDR3 length equals 14 residues. Looked up from germline, CDR1 is SGHNT and CDR2 is YYREEE (reference sequence). Trimming removed 4 bases at V and 3 bases at J, with 13 bases between. The CDR3 is CASSPGGGEETQYF. The CDR3 bases are TGTGCCAGCAGCCCGGGCGGAGGGGAAGAGACCCAGTACTTC.

V gene TRBV6-5 combines with J gene TRBJ2-2; the D gene is possibly TRBD2 (6 bases). The CDR3 has 13 amino acids. V dropped 2 bases and J dropped 9 bases, with 10 bases sitting between them. Germline CDR1 reads MNHEY; CDR2 reads SVGAGI. The CDR3 DNA reads TGTGCCAGCAGTTACCGGGGACTCCGGGAGCTGTTTTTT. Translation: CASSYRGLRELFF.

The gene calls are TRBV29-1 and TRBJ2-2; perhaps TRBD2 as D (6 bases). The germline V gene has CDR1 SQVTM and CDR2 ANQGSEA. V gave up 5 bases and J gave up 3 bases, with 13 bases separating them. CDR3 length equals 14 residues. CDR3 DNA: TGCAGCGTTAGTGGGACTTCGGACACCGGGGAGCTGTTTTTT. Its translation is CSVSGTSDTGELFF.

V and J are TRBV13 and TRBJ1-5; a weak D match, TRBD1 (5 bases). The CDR3 contains 14 residues. V gave up 5 bases and J gave up 0 bases, with 8 bases separating them. Germline V gene sequence: CDR1 PRHDT, CDR2 FYEKMQ (reference sequence). This CDR3 reads CASSAGPSNQPQHF. Here the CDR3 DNA reads TGTGCCAGCAGCGCAGGGCCTAGCAATCAGCCCCAGCATTTT.

The rearrangement links TRBV5-6 to TRBJ1-2; 7 nucleotides agree with TRBD1. This CDR3 region has 16 residues. Germline V lookup: CDR1 SGHDT, CDR2 YYEEEE. V lost 5 bases and J lost 7; bases outside the gene matches: 17. The CDR3 spells CASRNQYVGGVSGYTF. CDR3 nucleotides: TGTGCCAGCAGAAATCAGTATGTAGGGGGCGTAAGTGGCTACACCTTC.